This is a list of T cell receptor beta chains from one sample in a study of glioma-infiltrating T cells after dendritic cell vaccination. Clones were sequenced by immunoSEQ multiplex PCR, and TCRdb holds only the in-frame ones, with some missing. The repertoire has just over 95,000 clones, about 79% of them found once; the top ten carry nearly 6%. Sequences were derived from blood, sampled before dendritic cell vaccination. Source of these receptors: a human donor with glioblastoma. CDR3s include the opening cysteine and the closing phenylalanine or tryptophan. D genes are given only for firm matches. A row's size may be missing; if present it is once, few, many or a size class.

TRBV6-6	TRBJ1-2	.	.	TGTGCCAGCAGACGGGGGGATTATGGCTACACCTTC	CASRRGDYGYTF
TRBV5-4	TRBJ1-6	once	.	TGTGCCAGCAGCTTGTCTCCAGGGCGAAATTCACCCCTCCACTTT	CASSLSPGRNSPLHF
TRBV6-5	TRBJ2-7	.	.	TGTGCCAGCAGTGGGCAGGAGGGGTCCTACGAGCAGTACTTC	CASSGQEGSYEQYF
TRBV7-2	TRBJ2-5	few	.	TGTGCCAGCAGCTTTAACGCACAGGGTTGGGAGGAGACCCAGTACTTC	CASSFNAQGWEETQYF
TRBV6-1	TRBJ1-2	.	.	TGTGCCAGCAGTGAACGGGGTTATGGCTACACCTTC	CASSERGYGYTF
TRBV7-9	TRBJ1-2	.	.	TGTGCCAGCAGCTTTGGGGGGGGACTGATTAACTATGGCTACACCTTC	CASSFGGGLINYGYTF
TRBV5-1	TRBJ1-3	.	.	TGCGCCAGCAGCTTGTTACGAACAGGCCTCTCTGGAAACACCATATATTTT	CASSLLRTGLSGNTIYF
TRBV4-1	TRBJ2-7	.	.	TGCGCCAGCAGCCACCCCGTCGGCGAGCAGTACTTC	CASSHPVGEQYF
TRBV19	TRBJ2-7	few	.	TGTGCCAGTAGGGACGGGGTCTACGAGCAGTACTTC	CASRDGVYEQYF
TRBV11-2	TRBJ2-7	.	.	TGTGCCAGCAGCGGGAGCTGGGTAGCTACCTACGAGCAGTACTTC	CASSGSWVATYEQYF
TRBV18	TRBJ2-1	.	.	TGTGCCAGCTCACCACTCCTAGGAGCACGGACTTTCGATGAGCAGTTCTTC	CASSPLLGARTFDEQFF
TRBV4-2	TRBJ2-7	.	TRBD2	TGTGCCAGCAGCCAAGATCGGGCGGGGGGTGACTACGGAGAGCAGTACTTC	CASSQDRAGGDYGEQYF
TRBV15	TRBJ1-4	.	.	TGTGCCACCAGCAGAGATCCGGGCAGGGGAGATGAAAAACTGTTTTTT	CATSRDPGRGDEKLFF
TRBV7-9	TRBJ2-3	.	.	TGTGCCAGCAGCTTCCTGGAGGGGAGAACTAGCACAGATACGCAGTATTTT	CASSFLEGRTSTDTQYF
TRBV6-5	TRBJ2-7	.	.	TGTGCCAGCAGTCCTAAGGGGTCTTCGAGCTACGAGCAGTACTTC	CASSPKGSSSYEQYF
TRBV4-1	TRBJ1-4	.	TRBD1	TGCGCCAGCAGCCGCCTTCCCGGACAGGCTTCGAATGAAAAACTGTTTTTT	CASSRLPGQASNEKLFF
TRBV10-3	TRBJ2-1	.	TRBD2	TGTGCCATCAGGACCCCTGGCGGGGGCTCCTACAATGAGCAGTTCTTC	CAIRTPGGGSYNEQFF
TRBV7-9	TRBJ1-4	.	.	TGTGCCAGCAGCTCCCCCAGGAGGCGGACTAATGAAAAACTGTTTTTT	CASSSPRRRTNEKLFF
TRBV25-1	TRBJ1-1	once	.	TGTGCCAGCAGTGTCGAACTCGGTCAAGCTTTCTTT	CASSVELGQAFF
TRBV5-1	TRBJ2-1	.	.	TGCGCCAGCACCTCAGCTCCGGGTGCCTACAATGAGCAGTTCTTC	CASTSAPGAYNEQFF
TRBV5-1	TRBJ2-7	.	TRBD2	TGCGCCAGCAGCCCCGTTATAGCGGGAAGCGAGCAGTACTTC	CASSPVIAGSEQYF
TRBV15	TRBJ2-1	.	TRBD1	TGTGCCACCAGCGGACCGGGACAGCGCAATGAGCAGTTCTTC	CATSGPGQRNEQFF
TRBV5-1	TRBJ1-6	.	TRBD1	TGCGCCAGCAGCTTACAGGGGATTAATTCACCCCTCCACTTT	CASSLQGINSPLHF
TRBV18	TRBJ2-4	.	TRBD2	TGTGCCAGCTCAGATACTAGCGCGGACATTCAGTACTTC	CASSDTSADIQYF
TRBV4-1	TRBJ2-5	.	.	TGCGCCAGCAGCCAGACGGGAATTTTGGAGACCCAGTACTTC	CASSQTGILETQYF
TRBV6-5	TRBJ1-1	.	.	TGTGCCAGCAGTCATTTGACAGCCACTGAAGCTTTCTTT	CASSHLTATEAFF
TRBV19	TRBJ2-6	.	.	TGTGCCAGTAGTCACAGGGTATTCTCTGGGGCCGGCGCCAACGTCCTGACTTTC	CASSHRVFSGAGANVLTF
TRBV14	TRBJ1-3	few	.	TGTGCCAGCAAGGCAGGGGAGACTGGAAACACCATATATTTT	CASKAGETGNTIYF
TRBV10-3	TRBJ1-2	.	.	TGTGCCATCAGTGAGTCTGGCCTCTATGGCTACACCTTC	CAISESGLYGYTF
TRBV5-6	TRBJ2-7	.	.	TGTGCCAGCAGCTTGCGGGGGGCCTGGGGGCAGTACTTC	CASSLRGAWGQYF
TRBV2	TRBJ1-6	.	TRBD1	TGTGCCAGCAGCGGGGGACAGGGGAGCTCCTATAATTCACCCCTCCACTTT	CASSGGQGSSYNSPLHF
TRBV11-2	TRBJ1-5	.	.	TGTGCCAGCAGCCCTAGATTTGGGGCCACTGATCAGCCCCAGCATTTT	CASSPRFGATDQPQHF
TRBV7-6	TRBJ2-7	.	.	TGTGCCAGCAGTGAACGGGGCTCCTACGAGCAGTACTTC	CASSERGSYEQYF
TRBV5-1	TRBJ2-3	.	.	TGCGCCAGCAGCTTGGACCCGGGATTGGTAGATACGCAGTATTTT	CASSLDPGLVDTQYF
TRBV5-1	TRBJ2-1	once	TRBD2	TGCGCCAGCAGCCTCCCGGGGGGGGTCTACAATGAGCAGTTCTTC	CASSLPGGVYNEQFF
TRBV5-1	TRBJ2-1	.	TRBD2	TGCGCCAGCAGCTTGGCGACTAGCGGGGTCAATGAGCAGTTCTTC	CASSLATSGVNEQFF
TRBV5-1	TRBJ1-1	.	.	TGCGCCAGCAGCCAAACCAGATCGGACAGAAAAGCTTTCTTT	CASSQTRSDRKAFF